Following are 8 T cell receptor beta chains from one sample sequenced in a study of cytomegalovirus exposure and HLA in healthy donors. Primers: 60 Vbeta forward and 13 Jbeta reverse. Generated by immunoSEQ multiplex PCR, the TCRdb table keeps only in-frame clones and is missing some. Altogether roughly 230,000 clones are present, about nine tenths being singletons, with the ten largest covering about 1.5%. The sequenced sample was PBMCs. These receptors were collected from a girl aged 2-10 years in good health and CMV-seronegative.

The V and J genes are TRBV5-6 and TRBJ2-1; the D gene is possibly TRBD2 (6 bases). This CDR3 is built from 12 residues. Germline V gives CDR1 SGHDT, CDR2 YYEEEE. V gave up 3 bases and J gave up 9 bases, with 10 bases separating them. The CDR3 coding sequence is TGTGCCAGCAGCTGGGGGGTCGGTGAGCAGTTCTTC. Residues: CASSWGVGEQFF.

The rearrangement links TRBV6-5 to TRBJ1-1; D gene uncertain. From germline, CDR1 is MNHEY and CDR2 SVGAGI. The length of the CDR3 is 14 residues. The V and J ends lost 2 bases and 0 bases respectively, with 7 bases between them. The CDR3 sequence: CASSYEPLNTEAFF. The CDR3 region has the DNA TGTGCCAGCAGTTACGAGCCATTGAACACTGAAGCTTTCTTT.

The V and J genes are TRBV7-2 and TRBJ2-7; 8 bases are shared with TRBD2. Germline CDR1 reads SGHTA; CDR2 reads FQGNSA. With V trimmed by 1 base and J by 0 bases, 14 bases remained unmatched. The CDR3 consists of 19 residues. This chain's CDR3 is CASSLVSLLTSASSYEQYF. The CDR3 coding sequence is TGTGCCAGCAGCTTAGTGTCTTTGCTGACTAGCGCGAGCTCCTACGAGCAGTACTTC.

V gene TRBV5-1 combines with J gene TRBJ1-2; tentative D call: TRBD1 (6 bases). Trimming took off 1 base at V and 12 bases at J, with 16 bases between the two ends. Per germline, CDR1 SGHRS and CDR2 YFSETQ. The CDR3 consists of 13 residues. CDR3 sequence reads: CASSLYPAEGDTF. The CDR3 DNA reads as TGCGCCAGCAGCTTGTACCCTGCCGAGGGGGACACCTTC.

This chain joins TRBV28 and TRBJ1-5; D remains unclear. The CDR3 consists of 16 residues. Germline values: CDR1 MDHEN, CDR2 SYDVKM. Trimming stripped 3 bases from V and 7 bases from J, with 19 bases between. The CDR3 bases are TGTGCCAGCAGTTTTACTTCAGGTCCTAATGGGCAGCCCCAGCATTTT. Translating gives CASSFTSGPNGQPQHF.

The chain links TRBV19 to TRBJ2-7; 8 bases are a match to TRBD2. CDR3 length: 14 amino acids. CDR1 and CDR2 from the germline V gene are LNHDA and SQIVND (reference sequence). V lost 10 bases, J lost 2 bases, and 10 bases stayed unmatched. The CDR3 is CATKLSGGPYEQYF. The CDR3 nucleotides are TGTGCCACCAAACTGAGCGGGGGACCCTACGAGCAGTACTTC. The full variable domain, completed using reference TRBV19 and TRBJ2-7, is DGGITQSPKYLFRKEGQNVTLSCEQNLNHDAMYWYRQDPGQGLRLIYYSQIVNDFQKGDIAEGYSVSREKKESFPLTVTSAQKNPTAFYLCATKLSGGPYEQYFGPGTRLTVT.

The rearrangement joins TRBV10-3 to TRBJ2-2; 7 positions agree with TRBD2. With 6 bases clipped from V and 1 base from J, the junction kept 5 bases outside the gene matches. This CDR3 region has 15 residues. Per the germline V gene, CDR1 is ENHRY and CDR2 is SYGVKD. CDR3 nucleotide sequence: TGTGCCATCAGGGAAGCGGGGAGGAACACCGGGGAGCTGTTTTTT. It encodes CAIREAGRNTGELFF.

The V call is TRBV27, the J call TRBJ2-1, with 15 bases lining up with TRBD2. Looked up from germline, CDR1 is MNHEY and CDR2 is SMNVEV (reference sequence). The CDR3 runs 15 residues. The ends lost 10 bases at V and 4 bases at J; junction bases unmatched: 5. The CDR3 reads CATGTSGGPYNEQFF. The CDR3 bases are TGTGCCACCGGGACTAGCGGGGGGCCTTACAATGAGCAGTTCTTC.